This T cell receptor (beta chain) was captured in a study of CD8+ T cells in alopecia areata. The treatment: oral pan-JAK inhibitor, 5-10 mg twice daily. cDNA prepared by RNA extraction and subsequent reverse transcription served as the template for sequencing. Profiled with immunoSEQ multiplex PCR; TCRdb holds only in-frame clones, not every one. The sample lists roughly 200,000 clones; 35% to 45% were seen once. The CDR3 sequence is 14 residues long. Germline assignment: CDR1 SGHAT and CDR2 FQNNGV. Trimming shortened V by 3 bases and J by 2 bases, and 8 bases separated the two germline ends. The V gene is TRBV11-2, the J gene TRBJ1-5; D gene unclear. This receptor was taken from a human donor with alopecia areata. Material: CD4+ T cells sorted from blood, obtained at approximately week 30, from a patient treated with tofacitinib. CDR3 protein: CASSFGSGNQPQHF. The DNA for the CDR3 is TGTGCCAGCAGCTTCGGCAGCGGCAATCAGCCCCAGCATTTT.